This T cell receptor (beta chain) was profiled in a study of blood T cell repertoires in COVID-19. Study-level information: PBMCs, B-cell-depleted T cells, or T cells were the source of the cDNA or gDNA that made up the material.

V was clipped by 0 bases and J by 0 bases, with 12 bases between them. Germline V lookup: CDR1 SGHTA, CDR2 FQGNSA. This CDR3 is 17 amino acids long. Per the original data handling: The assay estimated nucleated cells by amplifying reference gene primers. Sequencing used immunoSEQ multiplex PCR; TCRdb keeps in-frame clones, though not all of them. That table is the source of V, J and clone size, and D and trimming were worked out from the DNA. Here the sample spans around 46,000 clones, 86% being singletons. The sequence derives from a man aged 40-49 years with active COVID-19. The specimen sequenced was peripheral blood. The chain employs TRBV7-2 and TRBJ1-5, with D perhaps matching TRBD1 (6 bases). The CDR3 bases are TGTGCCAGCAGCTTAGCGCAGGGGTTTTATAGCAATCAGCCCCAGCATTTT. Amino acids: CASSLAQGFYSNQPQHF.